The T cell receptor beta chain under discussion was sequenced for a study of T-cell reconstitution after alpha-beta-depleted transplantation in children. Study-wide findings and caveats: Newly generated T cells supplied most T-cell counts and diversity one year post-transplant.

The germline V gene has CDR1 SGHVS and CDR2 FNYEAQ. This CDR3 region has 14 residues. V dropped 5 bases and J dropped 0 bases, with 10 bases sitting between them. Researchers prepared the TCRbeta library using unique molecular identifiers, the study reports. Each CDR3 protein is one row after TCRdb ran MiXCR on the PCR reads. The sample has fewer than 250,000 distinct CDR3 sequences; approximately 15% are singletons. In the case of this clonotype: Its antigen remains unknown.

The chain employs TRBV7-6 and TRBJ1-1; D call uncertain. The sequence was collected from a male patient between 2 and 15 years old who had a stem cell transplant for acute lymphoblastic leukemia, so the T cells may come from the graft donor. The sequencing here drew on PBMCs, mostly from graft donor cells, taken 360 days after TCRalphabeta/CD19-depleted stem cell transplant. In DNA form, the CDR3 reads TGTGCCAGCAGCCCCTTTGGGCTGAACACTGAAGCTTTCTTT. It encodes CASSPFGLNTEAFF. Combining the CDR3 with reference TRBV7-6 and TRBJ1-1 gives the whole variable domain GAGVSQSPRYKVTKRGQDVALRCDPISGHVSLYWYRQALGQGPEFLTYFNYEAQQDKSGLPNDRFSAERPEGSISTLTIQRTEQRDSAMYRCASSPFGLNTEAFFGQGTRLTVV.